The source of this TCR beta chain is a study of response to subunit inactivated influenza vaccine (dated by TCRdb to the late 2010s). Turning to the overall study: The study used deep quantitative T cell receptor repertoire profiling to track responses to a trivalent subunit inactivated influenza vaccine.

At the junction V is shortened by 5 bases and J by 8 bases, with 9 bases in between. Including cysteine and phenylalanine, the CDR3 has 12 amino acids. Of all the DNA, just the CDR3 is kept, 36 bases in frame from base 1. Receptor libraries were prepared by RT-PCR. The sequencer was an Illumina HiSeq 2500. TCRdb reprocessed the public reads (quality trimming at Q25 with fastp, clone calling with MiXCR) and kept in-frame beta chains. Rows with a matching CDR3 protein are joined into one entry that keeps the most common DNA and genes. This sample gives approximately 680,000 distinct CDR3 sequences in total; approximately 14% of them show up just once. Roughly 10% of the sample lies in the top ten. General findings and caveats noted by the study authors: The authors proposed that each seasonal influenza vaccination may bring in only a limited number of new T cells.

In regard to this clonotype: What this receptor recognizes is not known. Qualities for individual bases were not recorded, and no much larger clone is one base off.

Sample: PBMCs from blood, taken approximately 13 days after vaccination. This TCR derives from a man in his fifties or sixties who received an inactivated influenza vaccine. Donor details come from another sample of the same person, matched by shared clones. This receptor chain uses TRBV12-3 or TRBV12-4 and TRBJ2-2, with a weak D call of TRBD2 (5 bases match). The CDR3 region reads CASSLGMGELFF. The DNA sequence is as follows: TGTGCCAGCAGTCTCGGGATGGGGGAGCTGTTTTTT.